The rows below give T cell receptor beta chains drawn from one sample of a study of blood T cell repertoires in COVID-19. Sequenced by immunoSEQ multiplex PCR; TCRdb stores in-frame clones only, minus some. The profile covers a few hundred thousand clones, with roughly 85% appearing a single time and 3% to 4% taken by the ten largest. Material for sequencing was peripheral blood. The receptor source for this set is a woman aged 18-35 years with acute or convalescent COVID-19. Each CDR3 is given with its conserved first and last residue. The D gene is left open where the match is weak. Only some rows state a clone size, as once, few, many or a class for expanded clones.

TRBJ1-6,.,TRBV5-1,few,CASSWESDNSPLHF,TGCGCCAGCAGCTGGGAGAGTGATAATTCACCCCTCCACTTT
TRBJ1-1,.,TRBV25-1,.,CASSEFGDFTEAFF,TGTGCCAGCAGTGAATTCGGGGATTTCACTGAAGCTTTCTTT
TRBJ2-1,.,TRBV9,.,CASSLPGGPYNEQFF,TGTGCCAGCAGCCTACCCGGGGGGCCCTACAATGAGCAGTTCTTC
TRBJ2-1,TRBD2,TRBV6-5,.,CASRKIAGVMDEQFF,TGTGCCAGTCGAAAAATAGCGGGAGTCATGGATGAGCAGTTCTTC
TRBJ2-3,.,TRBV5-1,.,CASMPQGGTQYF,TGCGCCAGCATGCCCCAGGGAGGTACGCAGTATTTT
TRBJ2-7,TRBD1,TRBV7-3,.,CASSSTGGSEQYF,TGTGCCAGCAGCTCGACAGGGGGCAGCGAGCAGTACTTC
TRBJ2-5,TRBD1,TRBV2,.,CASSLGQGETQYF,TGTGCCAGCAGCTTAGGACAGGGAGAGACCCAGTACTTC
TRBJ2-7,TRBD2,TRBV28,.,CASSSGLAGGKEQYF,TGTGCCAGCAGTTCGGGACTAGCGGGAGGTAAAGAGCAGTACTTC
TRBJ2-7,TRBD2,TRBV9,.,CASSGGLAGYEQYF,TGTGCCAGCAGCGGGGGACTAGCGGGATACGAGCAGTACTTC
TRBJ1-1,.,TRBV28,.,CASSTWTSEAFF,TGTGCCAGCAGTACATGGACATCTGAAGCTTTCTTT
TRBJ2-7,.,TRBV12-3/TRBV12-4,.,CASSPDNDYEQYF,TGTGCCAGCAGTCCCGACAACGATTACGAGCAGTACTTC
TRBJ2-3,.,TRBV24-1,.,CATSDLYSPKSTDTQYF,TGTGCCACCAGTGATTTGTACAGCCCCAAAAGCACAGATACGCAGTATTTT
TRBJ1-3,TRBD1,TRBV6-5,.,CASSIGQGGDTIYF,TGTGCCAGCAGTATCGGACAGGGCGGGGACACCATATATTTT
TRBJ2-1,TRBD2,TRBV19,.,CASRVAGRNEQFF,TGTGCCAGTAGGGTAGCGGGACGGAATGAGCAGTTCTTC
TRBJ1-1,.,TRBV2,.,CASTVRNTEAFF,TGTGCCAGCACGGTCCGGAACACTGAAGCTTTCTTT
TRBJ1-4,TRBD1,TRBV5-4,few,CASSLKGAEKLFF,TGTGCCAGCAGCTTAAAGGGGGCTGAAAAACTGTTTTTT
TRBJ1-1,TRBD1,TRBV10-3,few,CAMRTGIDTEAFF,TGTGCCATGCGGACAGGGATCGACACTGAAGCTTTCTTT
TRBJ1-5,.,TRBV7-3,.,CASSLRSNQPQHF,TGTGCCAGCAGCTTACGGAGCAATCAGCCCCAGCATTTT
TRBJ2-7,TRBD2,TRBV12-3/TRBV12-4,.,CASSLDPSGREYF,TGTGCCAGCAGTTTAGACCCTAGCGGGAGGGAGTACTTC
TRBJ2-7,TRBD1,TRBV7-2,.,CASSAGLQGAYEQYF,TGTGCCAGCAGCGCCGGGTTACAGGGGGCCTACGAGCAGTACTTC
TRBJ1-1,TRBD1,TRBV5-1,.,CASSAGTGTLRNTEAFF,TGCGCCAGCAGCGCCGGGACAGGAACCCTCCGGAACACTGAAGCTTTCTTT
TRBJ2-7,.,TRBV5-1,once,CASSPGGYEQYF,TGCGCCAGCAGCCCCGGAGGCTACGAGCAGTACTTC
TRBJ2-5,TRBD2,TRBV9,.,CASSAVAGESETQYF,TGTGCCAGCAGCGCTGTAGCGGGAGAGTCAGAGACCCAGTACTTC
TRBJ2-7,.,TRBV3-1/TRBV3-2,many,CASSQGPQDQYF,TGTGCCAGCAGCCAAGGTCCGCAGGATCAGTACTTC
TRBJ1-1,.,TRBV5-4,.,CASSLGSPQRGTEAFF,TGTGCCAGCAGCCTGGGCTCCCCCCAAAGAGGGACTGAAGCTTTCTTT
TRBJ1-1,TRBD1,TRBV28,once,CASSRPGTGTRSGAFF,TGTGCCAGCAGTCGTCCCGGGACAGGGACAAGATCGGGAGCTTTCTTT
TRBJ2-7,TRBD2,TRBV5-1,.,CASRTAQGLGYEQYF,TGCGCCAGCAGAACTGCACAGGGACTAGGATACGAGCAGTACTTC
TRBJ2-5,TRBD1,TRBV29-1,.,CSVELRDRGPQYF,TGCAGCGTTGAATTGAGGGACAGGGGGCCACAGTACTTC
TRBJ1-6,TRBD1,TRBV5-6,.,CASSQGTGYFSPLHF,TGTGCCAGCAGTCAAGGGACAGGGTACTTTTCACCCCTCCACTTT
TRBJ2-7,.,TRBV3-1/TRBV3-2,.,CASSPGLEQLAYEQYF,TGTGCCAGCAGCCCTGGGTTGGAACAGCTCGCCTACGAGCAGTACTTC
TRBJ1-5,TRBD1,TRBV19,.,CASSGYRDRPFHNQPQHF,TGTGCCAGTAGCGGATACCGGGACAGGCCCTTTCACAATCAGCCCCAGCATTTT
TRBJ2-3,.,TRBV19,.,CASSIDLYTDTQYF,TGTGCCAGTAGTATAGATCTATACACAGATACGCAGTATTTT
TRBJ2-2,.,TRBV19,once,CASSISQPGTGELFF,TGTGCCAGTAGTATCTCGCAGCCGGGCACCGGGGAGCTGTTTTTT
TRBJ1-2,.,TRBV7-2,few,CASSISGSGYGYTF,TGTGCCAGCAGCATCTCAGGGTCCGGCTATGGCTACACCTTC
TRBJ1-2,TRBD1,TRBV6-5,.,CASSKPGTGDGYTF,TGTGCCAGCAGTAAACCGGGGACAGGGGATGGCTACACCTTC
TRBJ1-2,TRBD1,TRBV4-1,.,CASSQEGTGDFGGYTF,TGCGCCAGCAGCCAAGAAGGGACAGGGGATTTCGGAGGCTACACCTTC
TRBJ2-7,TRBD2,TRBV5-1,.,CASSLSLAGGKTNSYEQYF,TGCGCCAGCAGCTTGAGCCTAGCGGGGGGGAAAACTAACTCCTACGAGCAGTACTTC